These 10 T cell receptor beta chains share one sample of origin, sequenced in a study of CXCR3-negative and CXCR3-positive naive CD8 T cells. These receptors' antigens are unknown. The study made its TRB cDNA libraries by 5' RACE, adding UMI labels. TCRdb reanalyzed the 5' RACE reads and collapses them to one entry per CDR3 protein, without DNA. Its table records several thousand distinct CDR3 sequences. Broader study findings: The study found more hydrophobic TRB CDR3s in CXCR3-positive naive cells than in CXCR3-negative naive cells.

What was sequenced was naive CXCR3+ CD8+ T cells from blood. Described subset: CD45RO-CCR7+CD27+CD95- naive CD8+ T cells expressing CXCR3 (TNR3+). The receptors derive from a human donor in good health. Some clones in this sample may be carry-over from other donors' samples.

CDR3 sequence: CASSVDDRNYGYTF. The chain couples TRBV9 to TRBJ1-2; the D gene TCRdb calls, TRBD1, cannot be checked with no DNA. Germline V CDR1 and CDR2: SGDLS, YYNGEE. The CDR3 has 14 residues.

The chain joins TRBV14 to TRBJ2-4; with no DNA, the TCRdb D assignment of TRBD1 cannot be verified. Germline V gene sequence: CDR1 SGHDN, CDR2 FVKESK. This CDR3 has 13 amino acids. CDR3 sequence reads: CASSPGAKNIQYF.

The chain employs TRBV24-1 and TRBJ2-1; with no DNA, the TCRdb D assignment of TRBD1 cannot be verified. Germline V gene sequence: CDR1 KGHDR, CDR2 SFDVKD. CDR3 size: 15 residues. The chain's CDR3 is CATSDSPQGYNEQFF.

This clonotype is identified as medium-sized from frequency. The chain recombines TRBV29-1 with TRBJ2-5; TCRdb calls TRBD1, which cannot be checked without DNA. This CDR3 region has 12 residues. The V gene's germline CDR1 is SQVTM and CDR2 ANQGSEA. The CDR3 region is CSVASGGDTQYF. Drawing the rest from reference TRBV29-1 and TRBJ2-5, the complete variable domain is SAVISQKPSRDICQRGTSLTIQCQVDSQVTMMFWYRQQPGQSLTLIATANQGSEATYESGFVIDKFPISRPNLTFSTLTVSNMSPEDSSIYLCSVASGGDTQYFGPGTRLLVL.

This chain uses TRBV6-6 with TRBJ2-5; as DNA is missing, the TRBD2 call by TCRdb cannot be tested. Germline V CDR1 and CDR2: MNHNY, SVGAGI (reference sequence). The length of the CDR3 is 14 residues. The CDR3 reads CASSSGEGWETQYF.

This clonotype is identified as medium-sized from frequency. CDR3 region: CASSLSGSPGDTQYF. The chain is built from TRBV28 and TRBJ2-3; TCRdb reports TRBD1, a call that lacks DNA to check it against. The CDR3 sequence is 15 residues long. Germline-derived CDR1 and CDR2 are MDHEN and SYDVKM. Drawing the rest from reference TRBV28 and TRBJ2-3, the complete variable domain is DVKVTQSSRYLVKRTGEKVFLECVQDMDHENMFWYRQDPGLGLRLIYFSYDVKMKEKGDIPEGYSVSREKKERFSLILESASTNQTSMYLCASSLSGSPGDTQYFGPGTRLTVL.

Judged by frequency, this clonotype is medium-sized (0.01 to 0.1%). This chain connects TRBV15 to TRBJ2-3. CDR3 length: 14 amino acids. The germline V gene has CDR1 LNHNV and CDR2 YYDKDF (reference sequence). CDR3 region: CATSRTIATDTQYF.

V is TRBV5-5 and J is TRBJ1-1. This CDR3 comprises 14 residues. Germline CDR1 and CDR2: SGHKS and YYEKEE (reference sequence). CDR3 region: CASKPWGDLTEAFF.

The rearrangement uses TRBV7-9 and TRBJ2-5. Germline-derived CDR1 and CDR2 are SEHNR and FQNEAQ (reference sequence). The CDR3 runs 12 residues. The CDR3 sequence is CASSFSQETQYF.

This clonotype registers medium-sized by frequency. The V and J genes are TRBV29-1 and TRBJ2-2. Looked up from germline, CDR1 is SQVTM and CDR2 is ANQGSEA. CDR3 length equals 13 residues. The CDR3 loop reads CSVVAGNTGELFF.